These 19 T cell receptor beta chains were sequenced from one sample in a study of cytomegalovirus exposure and HLA in healthy donors. Amplification used 60 Vbeta primers and 13 Jbeta primers. Assay used: immunoSEQ multiplex PCR; TCRdb lists only in-frame clones, some missing. The sample lists under 200,000 clones; more than 70% were seen once. Sample: PBMCs. Receptors were obtained from a girl aged 10-17 years in good health and CMV-seronegative.

This chain links TRBV7-9 with TRBJ2-2; D is possibly TRBD1 (6 bases). Trimming took off 5 bases at V and 2 bases at J, with 15 bases between the two ends. The CDR3 is 16 amino acids. The germline gives CDR1 SEHNR, CDR2 FQNEAQ (reference sequence). In DNA form, the CDR3 reads TGTGCCAGCAGCGGTACCTTCGGGACAAACACCGGGGAGCTGTTTTTT. It is translated as CASSGTFGTNTGELFF.

In nucleotides, the CDR3 is TGCGCCAGCAGCTTCATTACAGGGGGGGACTCACCCCTCCACTTT. Translating gives CASSFITGGDSPLHF. The chain links TRBV5-1 to TRBJ1-6; TRBD1 agrees at 8 bases. This CDR3 is built from 15 residues. J gave up 10 bases and V 2 bases, and 8 bases lay outside the gene matches. Germline loops: CDR1 SGHRS, CDR2 YFSETQ. Variable domain in full (rest from reference TRBV5-1 and TRBJ1-6): KAGVTQTPRYLIKTRGQQVTLSCSPISGHRSVSWYQQTPGQGLQFLFEYFSETQRNKGNFPGRFSGRQFSNSRSEMNVSTLELGDSALYLCASSFITGGDSPLHFGNGTRLTVT.

This chain connects TRBV12-5 to TRBJ2-1, with 7 positions matching TRBD1. The CDR3 has 12 residues. Germline values: CDR1 LGHNT, CDR2 FRNRAP. Trimming at V came to 5 bases and at J to 8 bases, leaving 3 bases not matched to a gene. DNA for the CDR3: TGTGCTAGTGGTCCCCAGGGGGATGAGCAGTTCTTC. This codes for CASGPQGDEQFF.

This chain joins TRBV30 and TRBJ1-5; the D gene is possibly TRBD1 (6 bases). The CDR3 is 12 amino acids. From germline, CDR1 is GTSNPN and CDR2 SVGIG (reference sequence). V was cut by 0 bases and J by 9 bases, with 9 bases left in between. The CDR3 sequence: CAWSVQGGPQHF. As DNA, the CDR3 is TGTGCCTGGAGTGTACAAGGGGGGCCCCAGCATTTT.

This chain joins TRBV9 and TRBJ2-7; TRBD2 matches at 8 bases. The CDR3 is 13 residues long. Germline CDR1 reads SGDLS; CDR2 reads YYNGEE. Germline trimming cut 4 bases from V and 7 bases from J; bases unmatched to any gene: 7. The CDR3, as DNA: TGTGCCAGCAGCCCGGGAGGGTGGGAGGAGCAGTACTTC. Its protein product is CASSPGGWEEQYF.

The chain uses TRBV4-1 and TRBJ2-1; 13 nucleotides match TRBD2. This CDR3 contains 15 residues. V was clipped by 6 bases and J by 5 bases; unmatched bases: 4. The germline CDR1 and CDR2 sequences are MGHRA and YSYEKL. CDR3 sequence: CASRATSGGNNEQFF. The CDR3 DNA sequence: TGCGCCAGCAGAGCGACTAGCGGGGGGAACAATGAGCAGTTCTTC.

As DNA, the CDR3 is TGCGCCAGCAGGGTGGACACACAGGGCGGCGGGGAGCTGTTTTTT. It yields the protein CASRVDTQGGGELFF. The V and J genes are TRBV5-1 and TRBJ2-2; the D gene is possibly TRBD1 (6 bases). V lost 5 bases and J lost 7, with 18 bases in between. Germline V gene sequence: CDR1 SGHRS, CDR2 YFSETQ. CDR3 length: 15 amino acids.

The rearrangement uses TRBV6-5 and TRBJ2-7, with 7 bases aligning to TRBD1. The CDR3 is 14 residues long. From germline, CDR1 is MNHEY and CDR2 SVGAGI. V lost 4 bases to trimming and J lost 3 bases; unmatched junction nucleotides: 6. The CDR3 DNA reads as TGTGCCAGCAGTTCGCGGACAGGCCACTACGAGCAGTACTTC. It codes for CASSSRTGHYEQYF.

This rearrangement joins TRBV9 to TRBJ1-3; TRBD1 might be the D (6 bases). CDR3 length equals 16 residues. Per germline, CDR1 SGDLS and CDR2 YYNGEE. V shed 2 bases and J shed 3 bases, with 15 bases lying between them. The CDR3 sequence: CASSVGGGAYGNTIYF. The CDR3 DNA reads TGTGCCAGCAGCGTCGGGGGGGGCGCTTATGGAAACACCATATATTTT.

The chain employs TRBV15 and TRBJ1-1, with 9 bases identical to TRBD1. Trimming removed 0 bases from V and 14 bases from J; junction bases left unmatched: 13. There are 15 residues in the CDR3. From germline, CDR1 is LNHNV and CDR2 YYDKDF (reference sequence). This CDR3 reads CATSRDLSDRGKMFF. The CDR3 bases are TGTGCCACCAGCAGAGATCTCTCGGACAGGGGAAAGATGTTCTTT.

This sequence joins TRBV5-1 and TRBJ1-6; 9 bases are a match to TRBD1. This CDR3 comprises 16 residues. V trimming: 0 bases; J trimming: 5 bases; junction bases outside the gene matches: 3. CDR1 SGHRS and CDR2 YFSETQ come from the germline V gene. CDR3 in DNA: TGCGCCAGCAGCTTGGGGGGACAGGGAAATAATTCACCCCTCCACTTT. Translation gives CASSLGGQGNNSPLHF.

This clone was recorded once. This rearrangement joins TRBV2 to TRBJ2-1, with 7 bases aligning to TRBD1. This CDR3 region has 14 residues. V lost 6 bases and J lost 6; bases outside the gene matches: 8. Germline V gene lookup returns CDR1 SNHLY and CDR2 FYNNEI. The CDR3 region is CASRGQRQSNEQFF. The CDR3 bases are TGTGCCAGCAGGGGACAGCGTCAGAGCAATGAGCAGTTCTTC.

V is TRBV27 and J is TRBJ1-1, with a possible D match to TRBD1 (5 bases). The CDR3 totals 16 residues. V lost 2 bases, J lost 0 bases, and 13 bases lay in between. Germline V gives CDR1 MNHEY, CDR2 SMNVEV (reference sequence). CDR3 sequence (DNA): TGTGCCAGCAGTTTACTCCCCTCGGGGGTGAACACTGAAGCTTTCTTT. Translated: CASSLLPSGVNTEAFF.

The V and J genes are TRBV7-9 and TRBJ1-4, with D possibly being TRBD1 (6 bases). With 3 bases removed from V and 0 bases from J, the gap between germline ends came to 14 bases. The CDR3 is 17 amino acids. CDR1 is SEHNR and CDR2 is FQNEAQ in the germline V gene (reference sequence). CDR3 region: CASSLRIQGSTNEKLFF. Here the CDR3 DNA reads TGTGCCAGCAGCTTGCGAATACAGGGCTCAACTAATGAAAAACTGTTTTTT.

This clone was counted a few times. The chain uses TRBV6-1 and TRBJ1-2; TRBD1 might be the D (6 bases). Germline CDR1 is MNHNS and CDR2 is SASEGT. The CDR3 loop spans 12 amino acids. The germline V and J ends were trimmed by 6 bases and 2 bases, with 7 bases remaining between them. CDR3 amino acids: CASRDSNYGYTF. Written as DNA, the CDR3 is TGTGCCAGCAGGGACAGCAACTATGGCTACACCTTC.

This sequence joins TRBV6-7 and TRBJ2-1, with D possibly being TRBD1 (6 bases). TRBV6-7 is recorded as an ORF, its role being uncertain. The CDR3 covers 14 residues. Trimming stripped 6 bases from V and 1 base from J, with 10 bases between. CDR3 loop: CASRRTVSYNEQFF. The CDR3 coding sequence is TGTGCCAGCAGGAGGACAGTATCCTACAATGAGCAGTTCTTC.

The chain links TRBV15 to TRBJ1-1; 7 bases are shared with TRBD1. The CDR3 sequence is 13 residues long. With 8 bases clipped from V and 4 bases from J, the junction kept 7 bases outside the gene matches. In germline, CDR1 is LNHNV, CDR2 YYDKDF (reference sequence). The chain's CDR3 is CATSGGHATEAFF. Here the CDR3 DNA reads TGTGCCACCTCAGGGGGTCATGCCACTGAAGCTTTCTTT.

CDR3 coding DNA: TGTGCCTGGAGAGCGACAGGGGGGACTGAAGCTTTCTTT. Translated: CAWRATGGTEAFF. V and J are TRBV30 and TRBJ1-1; 9 nucleotides line up with TRBD1. Germline V gene sequence: CDR1 GTSNPN, CDR2 SVGIG (reference sequence). The J segment lost 5 bases and the V segment lost 3 bases, leaving 4 bases of the junction unmatched. This CDR3 region has 13 residues.

J is TRBJ1-3 and V is TRBV4-2, with TRBD1 matching 9 bases. J gave up 0 bases and V 3 bases, and 3 bases lay outside the gene matches. This CDR3 region has 16 residues. Germline CDR1 is LGHNA and CDR2 is YNFKEQ. Here the CDR3 DNA reads TGTGCCAGCAGCCACTCGACAGGGGGCTCTGGAAACACCATATATTTT. Protein: CASSHSTGGSGNTIYF.